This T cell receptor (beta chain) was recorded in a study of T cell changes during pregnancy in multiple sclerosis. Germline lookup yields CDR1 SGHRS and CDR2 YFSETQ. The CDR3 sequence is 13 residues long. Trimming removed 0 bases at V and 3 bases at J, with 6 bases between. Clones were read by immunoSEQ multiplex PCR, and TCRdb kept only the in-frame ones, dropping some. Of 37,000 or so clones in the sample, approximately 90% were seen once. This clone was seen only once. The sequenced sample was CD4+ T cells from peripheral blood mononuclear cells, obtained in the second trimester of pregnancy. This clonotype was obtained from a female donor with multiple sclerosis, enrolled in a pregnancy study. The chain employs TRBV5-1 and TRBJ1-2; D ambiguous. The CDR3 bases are TGCGCCAGCAGCTTGGTCCAGGACTATGGCTACACCTTC. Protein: CASSLVQDYGYTF.